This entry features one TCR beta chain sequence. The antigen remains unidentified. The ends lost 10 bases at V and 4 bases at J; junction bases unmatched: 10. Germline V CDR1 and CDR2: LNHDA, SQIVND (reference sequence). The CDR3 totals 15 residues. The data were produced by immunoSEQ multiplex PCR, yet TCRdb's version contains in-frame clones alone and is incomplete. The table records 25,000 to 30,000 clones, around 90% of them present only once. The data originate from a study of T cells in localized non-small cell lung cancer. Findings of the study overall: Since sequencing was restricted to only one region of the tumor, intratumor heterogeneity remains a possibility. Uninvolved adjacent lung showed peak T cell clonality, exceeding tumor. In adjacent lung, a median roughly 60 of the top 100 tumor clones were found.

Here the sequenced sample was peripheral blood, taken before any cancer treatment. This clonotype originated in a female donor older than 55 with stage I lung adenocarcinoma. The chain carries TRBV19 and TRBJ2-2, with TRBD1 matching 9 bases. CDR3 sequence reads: CATKGKQGATGELFF. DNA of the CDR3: TGTGCCACTAAAGGGAAACAGGGGGCCACCGGGGAGCTGTTTTTT.